This TCR beta chain was captured in a study of T-cell memory formation after mild COVID-19. Germline CDR1 reads SEHNR; CDR2 reads FQNEAQ (reference sequence). V was trimmed by 0 bases and J by 5 bases, leaving 13 bases between them. CDR3 length equals 15 residues. Each CDR3 protein is one row after TCRdb ran MiXCR on the 5' RACE reads. This sample carries some 48,000 distinct CDR3 sequences, 25% to 30% of them seen once, and the ten largest clones take 40% to 50%. The sample was PBMCs or a T cell subset sorted from them (not recorded which). The chain links TRBV7-9 to TRBJ1-1, with a tentative D call TRBD1 (5 bases). This clonotype was sampled from a young man who had mild COVID-19 (a few samples of this study predate the infection). Cell type and time point are not known. The CDR3 protein is CASSLAQGSWTEAFF. The CDR3 nucleotides are TGTGCCAGCAGCTTAGCGCAGGGCTCGTGGACTGAAGCTTTCTTT. The entire variable domain, with the rest obtained from reference TRBV7-9 and TRBJ1-1, is as follows: DTGVSQNPRHKITKRGQNVTFRCDPISEHNRLYWYRQTLGQGPEFLTYFQNEAQLEKSRLLSDRFSAERPKGSFSTLEIQRTEQGDSAMYLCASSLAQGSWTEAFFGQGTRLTVV.